This T cell receptor (beta chain) was found in a study of blood T cell repertoires in COVID-19. CDR3 length: 16 amino acids. Germline assignment: CDR1 DFQATT and CDR2 SNEGSKA (reference sequence). V dropped 3 bases and J dropped 5; count of bases not matched to a gene: 11. Libraries were prepared by immunoSEQ multiplex PCR; TCRdb keeps only in-frame clonotypes and omits some of them. The profile shows roughly 230,000 clones, roughly 84% of them singletons. The table lists this clone with a few counts. V gene TRBV20-1 combines with J gene TRBJ1-3; 9 bases are a match to TRBD1. The sample comprised peripheral blood. The sequence was collected from an elderly woman with acute or convalescent COVID-19. The CDR3 loop reads CSASAPTGGSRNTIYF. CDR3 in DNA: TGCAGTGCTAGTGCCCCGACAGGGGGATCCCGAAACACCATATATTTT.